This T cell receptor beta chain appears in the sequencing data of a study of blood T cells in healthy people across ages. The sample holds a few counts of this clonotype. The CDR3 runs 14 residues. Germline assignment: CDR1 SGHRS and CDR2 YFSETQ. The ends were cut back, 0 bases at V and 6 bases at J, with 12 bases in the middle. Using a J-beta primer mix together with a sample-barcoded 5' primer, a second PCR was run for roughly 7 to 11 cycles. All cDNA molecules were each tagged by a template-switch adaptor with 12 random nucleotides. TCRdb reprocessed the 5' RACE reads via MiXCR and lists one record per CDR3 protein. This sample has 760,000 or so distinct CDR3 sequences; 20% to 25% occur once, and the top ten carry 9.4%. A further study also used this sample, focusing on T cells of mothers and their children.

V gene TRBV5-1 combines with J gene TRBJ1-1; D is unresolved. The receptor was isolated from a boy between 10 and 17 years old in good health. Specimen: blood. The CDR3 DNA is TGCGCCAGCAGCTTGGCGGGGTTTGGATCTGAAGCTTTCTTT. It specifies CASSLAGFGSEAFF. The full variable domain, with the rest looked up from reference TRBV5-1 and TRBJ1-1, is KAGVTQTPRYLIKTRGQQVTLSCSPISGHRSVSWYQQTPGQGLQFLFEYFSETQRNKGNFPGRFSGRQFSNSRSEMNVSTLELGDSALYLCASSLAGFGSEAFFGQGTRLTVV.